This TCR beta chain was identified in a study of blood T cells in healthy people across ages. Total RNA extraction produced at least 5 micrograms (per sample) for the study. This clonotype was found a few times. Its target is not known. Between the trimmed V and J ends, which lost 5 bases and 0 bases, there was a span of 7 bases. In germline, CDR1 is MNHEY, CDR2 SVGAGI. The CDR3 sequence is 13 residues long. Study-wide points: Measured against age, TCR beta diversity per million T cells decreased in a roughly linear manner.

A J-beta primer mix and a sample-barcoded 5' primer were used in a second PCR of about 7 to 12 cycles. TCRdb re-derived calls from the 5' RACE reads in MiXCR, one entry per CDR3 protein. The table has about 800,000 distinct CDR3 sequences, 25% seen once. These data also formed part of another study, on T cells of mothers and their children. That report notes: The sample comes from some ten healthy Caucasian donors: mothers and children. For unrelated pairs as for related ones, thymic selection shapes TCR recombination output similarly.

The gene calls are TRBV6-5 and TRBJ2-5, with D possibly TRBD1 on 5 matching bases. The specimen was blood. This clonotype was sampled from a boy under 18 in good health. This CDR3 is CASSQGNQETQYF. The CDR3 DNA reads TGTGCCAGCAGTCAGGGAAACCAAGAGACCCAGTACTTC.